The subject of this entry is one T cell receptor (beta chain). Only in-frame clones appear in the TCRdb table, and some are missing; sequencing was by immunoSEQ multiplex PCR. The sample contains about 6,100 clones, more than 60% of which appear only once. The record originates from a study of OX40 agonist ivuxolimab in advanced cancers. The wider study: Among those enrolled, mean age was around 55 years (range 23 to 79) and 75% to 90% were male.

The CDR3 is 12 residues long. The V end lost 3 bases, the J end lost 3 bases, and 6 bases lay between the germline ends. Germline-derived CDR1 and CDR2 are MGHDK and SYGVNS. This clonotype was obtained from an adult with an advanced solid tumor such as melanoma, head and neck, liver or kidney cancer. The input for sequencing was CD4+ or CD8+ T cells sorted from blood, taken in a trial of the OX40 agonist ivuxolimab. The J gene is TRBJ2-7, the V gene TRBV25-1; D possibly corresponds to TRBD1 (5 bases). The CDR3 sequence: CASSDRDYEQYF. The CDR3 DNA sequence: TGTGCCAGCAGTGACAGGGACTACGAGCAGTACTTC.